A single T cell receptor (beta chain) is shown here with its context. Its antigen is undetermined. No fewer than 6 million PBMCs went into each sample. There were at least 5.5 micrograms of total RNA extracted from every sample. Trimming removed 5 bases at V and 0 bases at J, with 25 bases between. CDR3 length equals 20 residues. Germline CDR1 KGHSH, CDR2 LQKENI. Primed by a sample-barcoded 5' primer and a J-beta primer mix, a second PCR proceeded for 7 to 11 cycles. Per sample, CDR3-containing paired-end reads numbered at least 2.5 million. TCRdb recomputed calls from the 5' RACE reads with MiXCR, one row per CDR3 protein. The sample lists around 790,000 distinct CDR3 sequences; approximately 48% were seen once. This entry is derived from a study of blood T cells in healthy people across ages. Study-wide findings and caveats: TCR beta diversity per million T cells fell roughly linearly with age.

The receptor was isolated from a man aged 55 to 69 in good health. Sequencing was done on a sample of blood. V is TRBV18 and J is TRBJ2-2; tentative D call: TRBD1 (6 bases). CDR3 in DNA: TGTGCCAGCTCAAACTCCGCTGCGGCAGGGGCGACCTCGAACACCGGGGAGCTGTTTTTT. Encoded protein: CASSNSAAAGATSNTGELFF. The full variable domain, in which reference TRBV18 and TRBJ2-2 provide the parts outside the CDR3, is NAGVMQNPRHLVRRRGQEARLRCSPMKGHSHVYWYRQLPEEGLKFMVYLQKENIIDESGMPKERFSAEFPKEGPSILRIQQVVRGDSAAYFCASSNSAAAGATSNTGELFFGEGSRLTVL.